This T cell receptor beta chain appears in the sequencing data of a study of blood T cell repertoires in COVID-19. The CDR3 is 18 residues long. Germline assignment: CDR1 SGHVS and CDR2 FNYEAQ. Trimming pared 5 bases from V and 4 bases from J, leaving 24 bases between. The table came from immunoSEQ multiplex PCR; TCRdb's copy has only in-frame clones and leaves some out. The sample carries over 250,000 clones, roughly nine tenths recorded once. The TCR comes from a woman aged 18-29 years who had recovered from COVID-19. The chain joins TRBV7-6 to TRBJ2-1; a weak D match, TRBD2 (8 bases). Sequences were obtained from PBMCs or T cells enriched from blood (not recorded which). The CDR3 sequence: CASSQTGFRVAGYNEQFF. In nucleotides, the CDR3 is TGTGCCAGCAGCCAGACAGGGTTCCGGGTAGCGGGATACAATGAGCAGTTCTTC.